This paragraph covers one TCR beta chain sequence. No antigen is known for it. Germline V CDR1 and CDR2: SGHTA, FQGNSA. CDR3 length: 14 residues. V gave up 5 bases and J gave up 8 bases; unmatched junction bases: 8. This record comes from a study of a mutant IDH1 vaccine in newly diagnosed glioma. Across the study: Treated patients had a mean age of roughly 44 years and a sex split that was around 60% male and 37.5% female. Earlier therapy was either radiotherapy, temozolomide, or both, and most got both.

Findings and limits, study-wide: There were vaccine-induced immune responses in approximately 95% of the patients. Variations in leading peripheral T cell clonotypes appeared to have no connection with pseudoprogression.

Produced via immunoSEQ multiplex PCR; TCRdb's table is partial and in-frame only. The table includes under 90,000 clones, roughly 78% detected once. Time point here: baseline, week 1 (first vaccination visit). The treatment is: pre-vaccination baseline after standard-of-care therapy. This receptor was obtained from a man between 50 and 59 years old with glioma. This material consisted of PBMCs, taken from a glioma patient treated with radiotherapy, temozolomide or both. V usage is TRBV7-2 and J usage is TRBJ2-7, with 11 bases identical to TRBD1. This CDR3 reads CASSPPGQGVQQYF. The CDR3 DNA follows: TGTGCCAGCAGCCCGCCGGGACAGGGGGTTCAGCAGTACTTC.